The 13 T cell receptor beta chains below all came from one sample that was sequenced in a study of T cell responses to AZD1222 COVID-19 vaccine. This table comes from immunoSEQ multiplex PCR, and its TCRdb copy is limited to in-frame clones, with some not included. This sample yields 60,000 to 75,000 clones, of which around nine tenths are seen a single time; 4.9% belongs to the top ten. Here the sequenced sample was peripheral blood, taken on day 0 of AZD1222 vaccination. The receptors come from an adult in good health.

V gene TRBV9 combines with J gene TRBJ1-1; 10 bases align to TRBD1. The junction had 6 bases not matched to a gene; V was cut back by 3 bases and J by 1 base. The germline CDR1 and CDR2 sequences are SGDLS and YYNGEE. This CDR3 is built from 16 residues. CDR3 coding DNA: TGTGCCAGCAGCGGGGGACAGGGGCTTTGGAACACTGAAGCTTTCTTT. This translates into CASSGGQGLWNTEAFF.

The chain recombines TRBV6-5 with TRBJ1-5, with D possibly being TRBD1 (6 bases). Germline values: CDR1 MNHEY, CDR2 SVGAGI. The CDR3 has 15 amino acids. With 6 bases removed from V and 1 base from J, the gap between germline ends came to 13 bases. This chain's CDR3 is CASSAGGQSNQPQHF. The CDR3 nucleotides read TGTGCCAGCAGCGCCGGGGGGCAGAGCAATCAGCCCCAGCATTTT.

V usage is TRBV19 and J usage is TRBJ2-7; D may be TRBD1 (6 bases). Trimming cost V 6 bases and J 1 base, with 10 bases left between them. This CDR3 is built from 13 residues. Germline values: CDR1 LNHDA, CDR2 SQIVND (reference sequence). The CDR3: CASRQGVSYEQYF. The CDR3 nucleotides are TGTGCCAGTAGACAGGGAGTATCCTACGAGCAGTACTTC.

V and J are TRBV9 and TRBJ2-1, with 7 bases lining up with TRBD2. CDR1 SGDLS and CDR2 YYNGEE come from the germline V gene. Germline trimming cut 0 bases from V and 5 bases from J; bases unmatched to any gene: 5. There are 15 residues in the CDR3. Written as DNA, the CDR3 is TGTGCCAGCAGCGTAGCGGGGGGTTCCCACAATGAGCAGTTCTTC. Protein product: CASSVAGGSHNEQFF.

CDR3 residues: CSAKDIYEQYF. The CDR3, as DNA: TGCAGTGCCAAGGACATCTACGAGCAGTACTTC. This chain joins TRBV20-1 and TRBJ2-7; perhaps TRBD1 as D (5 bases). Trimming stripped 6 bases from V and 3 bases from J, with 9 bases between. In germline, CDR1 is DFQATT, CDR2 SNEGSKA (reference sequence). This CDR3 comprises 11 residues.

A few counts support this clone. The chain is built from TRBV10-1 and TRBJ1-1; a weak D match, TRBD1 (5 bases). The ends were cut back, 2 bases at V and 5 bases at J, with 6 bases in the middle. The germline CDR1 and CDR2 sequences are WNHNN and SYGVQD (reference sequence). The CDR3 covers 12 residues. The CDR3 here is CASSEGGTEAFF. The CDR3 DNA reads as TGCGCCAGCAGTGAGGGGGGTACTGAAGCTTTCTTT.

The rearrangement uses TRBV7-2 and TRBJ1-2; 10 bases map to TRBD1. The CDR3 loop spans 17 amino acids. The J segment lost 5 bases and the V segment lost 1 base, leaving 10 bases of the junction unmatched. Germline V gene data show CDR1 as SGHTA and CDR2 as FQGNSA. DNA for the CDR3: TGTGCCAGCAGCTTAGGTGGGACAGGGGCGCTGATATATGGCTACACCTTC. It codes for CASSLGGTGALIYGYTF. The whole variable domain, filled in from reference TRBV7-2 and TRBJ1-2, reads GAGVSQSPSNKVTEKGKDVELRCDPISGHTALYWYRQSLGQGLEFLIYFQGNSAPDKSGLPSDRFSAERTGGSVSTLTIQRTQQEDSAVYLCASSLGGTGALIYGYTFGSGTRLTVV.

A word on this clone: The junction does not match germline at one end; this may be a read error. The chain couples TRBV2 to TRBJ2-7, with a possible D match to TRBD1 (5 bases). CDR1 is SNHLY, CDR2 FYNNEI, per germline. There are 12 residues in the CDR3. The CDR3 DNA follows: TGTGCCAGCAGTTTGCTGCAGGGCCCCACGGACTTC. As protein: CASSLLQGPTDF.

The CDR3 loop is CASSPGTVRGNTEAFF. As DNA, the CDR3 is TGTGCCAGCAGCCCCGGGACAGTGAGGGGGAACACTGAAGCTTTCTTT. The chain carries TRBV3-1 (or the pseudogene TRBV3-2) and TRBJ1-1; 7 bases agree with TRBD1. The germline gives CDR1 LGHDT, CDR2 YNNKEL (reference sequence). The CDR3 totals 16 residues. Losses at the gene ends were 4 bases for V and 1 base for J; bases not matched to a gene: 9.

The gene calls are TRBV19 and TRBJ2-6; D not resolved. The CDR3 has 15 residues. CDR1 is LNHDA, CDR2 SQIVND, per germline (reference sequence). Deletions cut 4 bases from V and 0 bases from J, with 7 bases between. CDR3 residues: CASSTTGSGANVLTF. The CDR3 nucleotides are TGTGCCAGTAGTACTACTGGCTCTGGGGCCAACGTCCTGACTTTC.

The sample holds one count of this clone. This chain joins TRBV4-2 and TRBJ1-5; D is perhaps TRBD1 (5 bases). With 3 bases removed from V and 1 base from J, the gap between germline ends came to 13 bases. CDR3 length equals 16 residues. Germline CDR1 and CDR2: LGHNA and YNFKEQ. CDR3 region: CASSHGAPGSNQPQHF. CDR3 bases: TGTGCCAGCAGCCACGGGGCCCCAGGCAGCAATCAGCCCCAGCATTTT.

The chain joins TRBV7-9 to TRBJ1-6, with 9 bases identical to TRBD1. Per germline, CDR1 SEHNR and CDR2 FQNEAQ (reference sequence). The V segment lost 4 bases and the J segment 3 bases; nucleotides outside the gene matches: 4. The CDR3 runs 16 residues. DNA of the CDR3: TGTGCCAGCAGCTCCCGACAGGGGGGCTATAATTCACCCCTCCACTTT. It encodes CASSSRQGGYNSPLHF.

The chain combines TRBV18 with TRBJ1-2, with D unclear. There are 14 residues in the CDR3. Germline V lookup: CDR1 KGHSH, CDR2 LQKENI. Trimming stripped 0 bases from V and 1 base from J, with 6 bases between. The CDR3 region is CASSPPNSNYGYTF. The CDR3 coding sequence is TGTGCCAGCTCACCACCCAACAGTAACTATGGCTACACCTTC.